This record looks at one TCR beta chain sequence and its context. The antigen is unknown. CDR1 and CDR2 from the germline V gene are KGHSH and LQKENI. V gave up 5 bases and J gave up 7 bases; unmatched junction bases: 14. The CDR3 loop spans 18 amino acids. The sample is drawn from a study of cytomegalovirus exposure and HLA in healthy donors. General study points: In a later analysis, productive TCRs from donors in an Asian-associated ancestry cluster reportedly carried fewer N-insertions than the cohort mean. It was approximately 150 TCR beta chains that were listed as cytomegalovirus-associated.

Although they were nominally healthy when sampled, donors likely had unrecorded immune exposures. A multiplex PCR was run with 60 Vbeta primers and 13 Jbeta primers. Data came from immunoSEQ multiplex PCR; TCRdb stores just in-frame clones and leaves some out. This sample's clone table lists about 46,000 clones. The clonotype originates from a woman aged 35 to 49 in good health and CMV-seronegative. The chain is built from TRBV18 and TRBJ2-7; 16 positions match TRBD2. Source material: PBMCs. CDR3 loop: CASSKGPGLAGGPKEQYF. The CDR3 DNA sequence: TGTGCCAGCTCAAAAGGCCCGGGACTAGCGGGAGGGCCGAAAGAGCAGTACTTC.